Listed below are T cell receptor beta chains from one sample, sequenced in a study of cytomegalovirus exposure and HLA in healthy donors. Clones were read by immunoSEQ multiplex PCR, and TCRdb kept only the in-frame ones, dropping some. The data hold about 120,000 clones, with 75% to 90% observed a single time. Sequenced material: PBMCs. The origin of the receptors is a man aged 25 to 40 in good health and CMV-seronegative. Each CDR3 is given with its conserved first and last residue. D genes are given only for firm matches. The size entry is marked missing in some rows and otherwise reads once, few, many or a size class.

j_gene	len	v_gene	abundance	d_gene	CDR3nt	CDR3aa
TRBJ2-5	13	TRBV7-7	NA	TRBD1	TGTGCTAGCAGTCTCCAGGGGGCAGAGACCCAGTACTTC	CASSLQGAETQYF
TRBJ2-3	15	TRBV5-5	NA	TRBD2	TGTGCCAGCAGCTTGATTAGCGGGAGCACAGATACGCAGTATTTT	CASSLISGSTDTQYF
TRBJ1-2	14	TRBV28	few	NA	TGTGCCAGCAGTTTCGCGGGGGCGGACTATGGCTACACCTTC	CASSFAGADYGYTF
TRBJ2-1	15	TRBV9	once	NA	TGTGCCAGCAGCCGAGAGGGGGAGGGCTCCAATGAGCAGTTCTTC	CASSREGEGSNEQFF
TRBJ1-5	16	TRBV7-9	NA	NA	TGTGCCAGCAGCGCCTTTACAGGGATAGTCAATCAGCCCCAGCATTTT	CASSAFTGIVNQPQHF
TRBJ2-7	17	TRBV6-1	NA	TRBD2	TGTGCCAGCAGTGGGGACGATTCCGGGACTAGCGTCTACGAGCAGTACTTC	CASSGDDSGTSVYEQYF
TRBJ2-7	15	TRBV7-6	NA	NA	TGTGCCAGCAGCACAATCCCTCGGGGGTCATACGAGCAGTACTTC	CASSTIPRGSYEQYF
TRBJ2-3	15	TRBV5-1	NA	TRBD2	TGCGCCAGCAGCTTAGGCGGGAGCGTCACAGATACGCAGTATTTT	CASSLGGSVTDTQYF
TRBJ2-7	13	TRBV5-1	NA	TRBD2	TGCGCCAGCAGCCCCGGGGGGACCTACGAGCAGTACTTC	CASSPGGTYEQYF
TRBJ2-7	14	TRBV28	few	NA	TGTGCCAGCAGTTTGCCGGACAGATCCTACGAGCAGTACTTC	CASSLPDRSYEQYF
TRBJ2-7	18	TRBV4-2	NA	TRBD2	TGTGCCAGCAGCCCTGGACTAGCGGGAGGGCCGTTTGGTTACGAGCAGTACTTC	CASSPGLAGGPFGYEQYF
TRBJ1-5	16	TRBV25-1	few	NA	TGTGCCAGCAGTGGGGGAAGGGGGGGGGCTACTCAGCCCCAGCATTTT	CASSGGRGGATQPQHF
TRBJ2-7	16	TRBV4-3	NA	NA	TGCGCCAGCAGCCAAGGTTCTACGGGATATACCTACGAGCAGTACTTC	CASSQGSTGYTYEQYF
TRBJ2-7	14	TRBV15	NA	NA	TGTGCCACCAGAGAAGGGGCAGGTACCTACGAGCAGTACTTC	CATREGAGTYEQYF
TRBJ1-6	15	TRBV30	once	NA	TGTGCCTGGAGTGTTAACGCTGAGGGCAATTCACCCCTCCACTTT	CAWSVNAEGNSPLHF
TRBJ1-4	19	TRBV28	NA	NA	TGTGCCAGCAGTTCTATATACCCCGACCTGACAGATCCTAATGAAAAACTGTTTTTT	CASSSIYPDLTDPNEKLFF
TRBJ1-1	12	TRBV29-1	NA	TRBD1	TGCAGCGTTAGGACAGGGTTAACTGAAGCTTTCTTT	CSVRTGLTEAFF
TRBJ2-3	14	TRBV7-6	NA	TRBD2	TGTGCCAGCAGCCTAGCGGGGCTAAGTAATACGCAGTATTTT	CASSLAGLSNTQYF
TRBJ2-5	21	TRBV28	NA	TRBD2	TGTGCCAGCAGTTCCAACGCGGGACAGGCTTGGACTAGCGGGCCTCAAGAGACCCAGTACTTC	CASSSNAGQAWTSGPQETQYF
TRBJ2-5	15	TRBV10-3	NA	NA	TGTGCCATCAGCCCGGACAGCGCAAGGGGTGAGACCCAGTACTTC	CAISPDSARGETQYF
TRBJ2-3	15	TRBV15	NA	TRBD1	TGTGCCACCAGCAGAGGAGACAGGGGAACAGATACGCAGTATTTT	CATSRGDRGTDTQYF
TRBJ2-3	21	TRBV15	NA	NA	TGTGCCACCAGCAGAGATGTCGTCAAGTTCCTGCGGGACTCCTCTCGGGATACGCAGTATTTT	CATSRDVVKFLRDSSRDTQYF
TRBJ2-7	15	TRBV10-3	NA	NA	TGTGCCATCAGTGGCGGACCGTCAGGGGCCTACGAGCAGTACTTC	CAISGGPSGAYEQYF
TRBJ1-2	13	TRBV6-1	NA	NA	TGTGCCAGCAGTGAATCCCAGGGAAGTGGCTACACCTTC	CASSESQGSGYTF
TRBJ2-5	14	TRBV10-3	NA	TRBD2	TGTGCCATCAGTGAACGGGGGGACCAAGAGACCCAGTACTTC	CAISERGDQETQYF
TRBJ1-1	14	TRBV10-1	NA	NA	TGCGCCAGCAGTGACGGGGGAGGGAACACTGAAGCTTTCTTT	CASSDGGGNTEAFF
TRBJ2-5	16	TRBV11-3	NA	TRBD2	TGTGCCAGCAGCTCCGGACTAGCGGGAGGCCCAGAGACCCAGTACTTC	CASSSGLAGGPETQYF
TRBJ2-3	11	TRBV20-1	NA	TRBD2	TGCAGTGCTAGATTAGCGGGGCTGGAGTATTTT	CSARLAGLEYF
TRBJ1-5	14	TRBV18	NA	NA	TGTGCCAGCTCGGCCGGGAACAGCAATCAGCCCCAGCATTTT	CASSAGNSNQPQHF
TRBJ1-1	15	TRBV9	NA	TRBD1	TGTGCCAGCAGCGGTTTGACAGGGCTCACCAATGAAGCTTTCTTT	CASSGLTGLTNEAFF
TRBJ2-7	14	TRBV7-2	NA	TRBD2	TGTGCCAGCAGCGTGAGCGGGAGGGCCTTCGAGCAGTACTTC	CASSVSGRAFEQYF
TRBJ2-7	18	TRBV15	few	TRBD1	TGTGCCACCAGCAGAGGGCTAATAGGACAGGGGTTAATTTACGAGCAGTACTTC	CATSRGLIGQGLIYEQYF
TRBJ2-7	16	TRBV6-5	NA	TRBD2	TGTGCCAGCAGTTACTCGCCGGGACTAGCGGGTTACGAGCAGTACTTC	CASSYSPGLAGYEQYF
TRBJ2-5	13	TRBV5-8	NA	TRBD2	TGTGCCAGCAGCCCTATAGCGGGAGGGACCCAGTACTTC	CASSPIAGGTQYF
TRBJ2-7	15	TRBV4-3	few	NA	TGCGCCAGCAGCCAAGATCGGACCAAGGGGTACGAGCAGTACTTC	CASSQDRTKGYEQYF
TRBJ2-3	15	TRBV9	once	NA	TGTGCCAGCAGCGTAGGGGCTATTGCAGGGGATACGCAGTATTTT	CASSVGAIAGDTQYF
TRBJ2-2	12	TRBV6-5	many	NA	TGTGCCAGCAGTCGCGGGACCGGGGAGCTGTTTTTT	CASSRGTGELFF
TRBJ2-5	16	TRBV5-4	NA	TRBD2	TGTGCCAGCAGCTTGTTGGTAGCGGGATCCACGGAGACCCAGTACTTC	CASSLLVAGSTETQYF
TRBJ2-3	15	TRBV5-1	NA	NA	TGCGCCAGCAGCGCCCGGGACACATACACAGATACGCAGTATTTT	CASSARDTYTDTQYF
TRBJ2-2	14	TRBV6-1	NA	NA	TGTGCCAGCAGTGCGGCAGGGGACACCGGGGAGCTGTTTTTT	CASSAAGDTGELFF
TRBJ2-1	15	TRBV11-3	NA	TRBD2	TGTGCCAGCAGCCCGACTAGCGGGATGAACAATGAGCAGTTCTTC	CASSPTSGMNNEQFF
TRBJ1-2	13	TRBV6-7	NA	NA	TGTGCCAGACTCCCTCGGGGTGTCTATGGCTACACCTTC	CARLPRGVYGYTF
TRBJ1-5	15	TRBV30	NA	TRBD1	TGTGCCTGGAGGTCTGGAGGGGGCTGGAATCAGCCCCAGCATTTT	CAWRSGGGWNQPQHF
TRBJ2-7	14	TRBV7-8	few	TRBD1	TGTGCCAGCAGCTTGGGTCAGGGGGCCTCCGAGCAGTACTTC	CASSLGQGASEQYF
TRBJ2-7	13	TRBV5-4	few	TRBD2	TGTGCCAGCAGCGCGGGACTAGCTTACGAGCAGTACTTC	CASSAGLAYEQYF
TRBJ1-1	14	TRBV28	NA	NA	TGTGCCAGCAGACGGAAAAGGGGTGACACTGAAGCTTTCTTT	CASRRKRGDTEAFF
TRBJ1-2	21	TRBV4-3	NA	NA	TGCGCCAGCAGCCAAGATTCGACTCCAGGGCAGGGAATTCGGTCGGACTATGGCTACACCTTC	CASSQDSTPGQGIRSDYGYTF
TRBJ1-4	18	TRBV15	NA	NA	TGTGCCACCAGCAGAGACAGGGCCATCACGTCCACTAATGAAAAACTGTTTTTT	CATSRDRAITSTNEKLFF
TRBJ2-2	15	TRBV7-2	NA	TRBD1	TGTGCCAGCAGCTCACGGACAGGGAACACCGGGGAGCTGTTTTTT	CASSSRTGNTGELFF
TRBJ2-2	16	TRBV6-4	NA	TRBD2	TGTGCCAGCAGCCCACTAGCGGGAGCGGGGACCGGGGAGCTGTTTTTT	CASSPLAGAGTGELFF
TRBJ2-7	15	TRBV4-1	few	NA	TGCGCCAGCAGCCAAGATTTACAGGGATCGAACGAGCAGTACTTC	CASSQDLQGSNEQYF
TRBJ1-6	13	TRBV7-3	once	NA	TGTGCCAGCAGCTTAGGGGCTAATTCACCCCTCCACTTT	CASSLGANSPLHF
TRBJ2-2	16	TRBV4-1	few	NA	TGCGCCAGCAGCCAAACGGCGGCTAGCTTCACCGGGGAGCTGTTTTTT	CASSQTAASFTGELFF
TRBJ1-2	14	TRBV2	NA	NA	TGTGCCAGCACCAAAAACGGGGGGCCCTATGGCTACACCTTC	CASTKNGGPYGYTF
TRBJ1-4	16	TRBV21-1	NA	NA	TGTGCCAGCAGCAAAGGGCAGGGGGCAACTAATGAAAAACTGTTTTTT	CASSKGQGATNEKLFF